This entry concerns a single T cell receptor (beta chain). The CDR3 loop spans 13 amino acids. Germline trimming cut 1 base from V and 8 bases from J; bases unmatched to any gene: 5. In germline, CDR1 is SGHRS, CDR2 YFSETQ. Self-reported history from a screening survey and questionnaire set each donor's cohort. These data are taken from a study of blood T cell repertoires in COVID-19. Using immunoSEQ multiplex PCR, the repertoire was profiled, and TCRdb retains in-frame clones only, with some absent. Here the sample spans 250,000 to 300,000 clones, around 83% being singletons. The sequence came from a woman between 45 and 60 years old who had been exposed to COVID-19. The sequenced material came from PBMCs or T cells enriched from blood (not recorded which). The rearrangement uses TRBV5-1 and TRBJ1-1, with 7 positions matching TRBD1. CDR3 nucleotide sequence: TGCGCCAGCAGCTTGACAGGGGACGGGGAAGCTTTCTTT. Translated, it gives CASSLTGDGEAFF.